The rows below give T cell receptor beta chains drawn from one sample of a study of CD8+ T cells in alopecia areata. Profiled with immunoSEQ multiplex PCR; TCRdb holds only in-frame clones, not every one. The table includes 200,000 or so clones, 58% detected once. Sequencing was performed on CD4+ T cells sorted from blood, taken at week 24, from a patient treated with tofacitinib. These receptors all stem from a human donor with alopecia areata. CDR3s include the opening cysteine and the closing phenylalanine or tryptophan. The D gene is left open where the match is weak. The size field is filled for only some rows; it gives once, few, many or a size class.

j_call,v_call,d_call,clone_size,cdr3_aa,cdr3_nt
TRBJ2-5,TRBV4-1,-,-,CASSQGVNPWYQETQYF,TGCGCCAGCAGCCAGGGTGTTAACCCCTGGTACCAAGAGACCCAGTACTTC
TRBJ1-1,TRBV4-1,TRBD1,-,CASSRGGGGSAEAFF,TGCGCCAGCAGCCGAGGGGGCGGGGGTTCGGCTGAAGCTTTCTTT
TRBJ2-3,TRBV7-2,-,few,CASSLGPTDTQYF,TGTGCCAGCAGCTTAGGTCCAACAGATACGCAGTATTTT
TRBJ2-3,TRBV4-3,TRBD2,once,CASSQGPATSGKDTQYF,TGCGCCAGCAGCCAAGGCCCCGCGACTAGCGGGAAGGATACGCAGTATTTT
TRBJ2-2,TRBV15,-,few,CATSRAGSNTGELFF,TGTGCCACCAGCAGAGCAGGGTCTAACACCGGGGAGCTGTTTTTT
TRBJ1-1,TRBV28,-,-,CASRHRGTEAFF,TGTGCCAGCAGGCACCGGGGCACTGAAGCTTTCTTT
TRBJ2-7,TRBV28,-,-,CASSLGGTVAYEQYF,TGTGCCAGCAGCCTAGGGGGGACAGTCGCCTACGAGCAGTACTTC
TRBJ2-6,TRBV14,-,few,CASSQRPPGGIGSGANVLTF,TGTGCCAGCAGCCAAAGGCCCCCGGGGGGCATAGGCTCTGGGGCCAACGTCCTGACTTTC
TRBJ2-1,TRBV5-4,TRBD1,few,CASSLQGNNEQFF,TGTGCCAGCAGCTTACAGGGGAATAATGAGCAGTTCTTC
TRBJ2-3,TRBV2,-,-,CASRRTDTQYF,TGTGCCAGCAGGAGGACAGATACGCAGTATTTT
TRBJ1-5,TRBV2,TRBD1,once,CASSQTGANQPQHF,TGTGCCAGCAGTCAGACAGGGGCCAATCAGCCCCAGCATTTT
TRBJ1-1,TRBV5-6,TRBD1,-,CASSFRDRGTTEAFF,TGTGCCAGCAGCTTCCGGGACAGGGGTACCACCGAAGCTTTCTTT
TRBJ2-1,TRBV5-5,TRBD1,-,CASSQGGQGTYNEQFF,TGTGCCAGCAGCCAAGGTGGACAGGGGACCTACAATGAGCAGTTCTTC
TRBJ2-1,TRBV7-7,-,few,CASSPFRGAFNEQFF,TGTGCCAGCAGCCCCTTCAGGGGCGCATTCAATGAGCAGTTCTTC
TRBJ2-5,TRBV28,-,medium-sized,CASTPGEIQETQYF,TGTGCCAGCACCCCCGGGGAGATTCAAGAGACCCAGTACTTC
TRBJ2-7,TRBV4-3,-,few,CASSQEWGNEQYF,TGCGCCAGCAGCCAAGAGTGGGGGAACGAGCAGTACTTC
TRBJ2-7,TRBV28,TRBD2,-,CASSGRGVYEQYF,TGTGCCAGCAGTGGGAGGGGTGTCTACGAGCAGTACTTC
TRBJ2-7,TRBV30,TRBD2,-,CACKTSAHEQYF,TGTGCCTGCAAGACTAGCGCCCACGAGCAGTACTTC
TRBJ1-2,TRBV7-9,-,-,CASSLAQYGYTF,TGTGCCAGCAGCTTAGCGCAGTATGGCTACACCTTC
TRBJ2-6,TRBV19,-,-,CASSPSSAGANVLTF,TGTGCCAGTAGTCCTTCCTCAGCTGGGGCCAACGTCCTGACTTTC
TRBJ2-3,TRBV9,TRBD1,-,CASSPGQGSATQYF,TGTGCCAGCAGCCCGGGACAGGGTTCGGCTACGCAGTATTTT
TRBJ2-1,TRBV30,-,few,CAWRAARGQFF,TGTGCCTGGAGGGCCGCCCGGGGGCAGTTCTTC
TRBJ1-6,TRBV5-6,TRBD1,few,CASTRSGTGGNSPLHF,TGTGCCAGCACACGATCCGGGACAGGCGGCAATTCACCCCTCCACTTT
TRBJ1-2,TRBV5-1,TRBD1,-,CASTLGTDNYGYTF,TGCGCCAGCACCCTAGGGACAGATAACTATGGCTACACCTTC
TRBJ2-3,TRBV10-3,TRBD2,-,CAISPLAGGTDTQYF,TGTGCCATCAGCCCCCTAGCGGGGGGCACAGATACGCAGTATTTT
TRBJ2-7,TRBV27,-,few,CASSFLGSEQYF,TGTGCCAGCAGTTTTTTGGGTTCCGAGCAGTACTTC
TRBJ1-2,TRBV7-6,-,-,CASSPHQEDYGYTF,TGTGCCAGCAGCCCCCACCAGGAAGACTATGGCTACACCTTC
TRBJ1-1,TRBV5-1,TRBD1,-,CASNRGVGTPEAFF,TGCGCCAGCAACAGGGGGGTTGGGACCCCTGAAGCTTTCTTT
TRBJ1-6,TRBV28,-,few,CASSSIWGQALHF,TGTGCCAGCAGTTCGATCTGGGGACAAGCCCTCCACTTT
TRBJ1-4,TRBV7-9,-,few,CASSRTDQATNEKLFF,TGTGCCAGCAGCCGGACAGATCAGGCAACTAATGAAAAACTGTTTTTT
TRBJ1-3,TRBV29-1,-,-,CSAGNNRNTIYF,TGCAGTGCGGGAAATAATAGAAACACCATATATTTT
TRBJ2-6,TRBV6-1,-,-,CASRGARSGANVLTF,TGTGCCAGCAGGGGGGCACGATCTGGGGCCAACGTCCTGACTTTC
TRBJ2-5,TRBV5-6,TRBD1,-,CASSLTTGGEETQYF,TGTGCCAGCAGCTTGACGACAGGGGGCGAGGAGACCCAGTACTTC
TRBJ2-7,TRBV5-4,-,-,CASSRADEQYF,TGTGCCAGCAGCCGCGCGGACGAGCAGTACTTC
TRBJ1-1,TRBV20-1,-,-,CSAGYGTEAFF,TGCAGTGCAGGGTATGGCACTGAAGCTTTCTTT
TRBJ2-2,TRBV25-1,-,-,CASTYTGELFF,TGTGCCAGCACATACACCGGGGAGCTGTTTTTT
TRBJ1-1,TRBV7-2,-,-,CASSRGQNTEAFF,TGTGCCAGCAGCCGCGGCCAAAACACTGAAGCTTTCTTT
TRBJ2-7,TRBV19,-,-,CASSLGGREGSYEQYF,TGTGCCAGTAGCCTAGGTGGGCGGGAAGGATCCTACGAGCAGTACTTC
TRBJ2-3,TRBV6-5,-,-,CASGRADTQYF,TGTGCCAGCGGCCGGGCAGATACGCAGTATTTT
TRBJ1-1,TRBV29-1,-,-,CSVGDTEAFF,TGCAGCGTTGGGGACACTGAAGCTTTCTTT
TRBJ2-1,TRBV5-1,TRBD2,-,CASSFFSGGNSYNEQFF,TGCGCCAGCAGCTTCTTTAGCGGGGGCAACTCCTACAATGAGCAGTTCTTC
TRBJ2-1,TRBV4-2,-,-,CASSLEQPNEQFF,TGTGCCAGCAGCCTTGAACAGCCCAATGAGCAGTTCTTC
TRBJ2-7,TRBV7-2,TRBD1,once,CASSLDRGFEQYF,TGTGCCAGCAGCTTAGACAGGGGTTTTGAGCAGTACTTC
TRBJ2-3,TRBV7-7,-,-,CASSFGGLTDTQYF,TGTGCCAGCAGCTTTGGGGGGCTCACAGATACGCAGTATTTT
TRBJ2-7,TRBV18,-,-,CASSPGARYEQYF,TGTGCCAGCTCACCAGGGGCACGGTACGAGCAGTACTTC
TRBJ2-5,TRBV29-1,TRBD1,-,CSGGQGLKETQYF,TGCAGCGGGGGACAGGGCTTGAAAGAGACCCAGTACTTC
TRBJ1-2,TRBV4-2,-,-,CASSQGGTADYGYTF,TGTGCCAGCAGCCAAGGAGGGACGGCGGACTATGGCTACACCTTC
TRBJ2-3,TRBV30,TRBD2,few,CAWNVAGEGQYTQYF,TGTGCCTGGAACGTAGCGGGAGAGGGCCAATATACGCAGTATTTT
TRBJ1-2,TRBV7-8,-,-,CASSLVGARGYTF,TGTGCCAGCAGCTTAGTAGGGGCTCGAGGCTACACCTTC
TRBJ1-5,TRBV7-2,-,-,CASSSAGTDYHTQHF,TGTGCCAGCAGCTCGGCCGGGACGGACTACCATACCCAGCATTTT
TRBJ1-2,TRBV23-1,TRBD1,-,CASSQSKQRQGPKEDPLENYGYTF,TGCGCCAGCAGTCAATCGAAGCAACGACAGGGCCCCAAGGAAGACCCCCTCGAAAACTATGGCTACACCTTC
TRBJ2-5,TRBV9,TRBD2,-,CASSVLAGQETQYF,TGTGCCAGCAGCGTTCTAGCGGGGCAAGAGACCCAGTACTTC